This TCR beta chain was identified in a study of CD8 T cells in ankylosing spondylitis. The germline V gene encodes CDR1 SGHRS and CDR2 YFSETQ. Trimming removed 0 bases from V and 4 bases from J, with 10 bases in between. The CDR3 consists of 15 residues. There are many counts of this clonotype. What it binds is unknown. Each TCR beta library was made by quantitative 5'-RACE that incorporated molecular barcodes. TCRdb used MiXCR to reprocess the 5' RACE reads, holding one entry per CDR3 protein. The table shows tens of thousands of distinct CDR3 sequences, with 6% occurring only once. Study conclusions and caveats: Made up of about eight highly homologous variants, a TCR beta motif appeared characteristic of ankylosing spondylitis blood. Reportedly, significant enrichment of disease-linked clones occurred in matched ankylosing spondylitis synovial fluid.

This clonotype originated in a male donor with ankylosing spondylitis or in good health (not recorded which). This chain connects TRBV5-1 to TRBJ1-4; no reliable D call. The sequencing input was blood, either unsorted or a sorted T cell fraction (not recorded which). CDR3 in DNA: TGCGCCAGCAGCTTGGGGGGTTGGAATAATGAAAAACTGTTTTTT. It specifies CASSLGGWNNEKLFF.